Each of the 23 T cell receptor beta chains below was sequenced from the same sample in a study of T-cell reconstitution after alpha-beta-depleted transplantation in children. Unique molecular identifiers tagged the TCRbeta library. TCRdb ran MiXCR on the PCR reads and lists one entry per CDR3 protein. There are about 78,000 distinct CDR3 sequences in the sample; 13% to 15% occur only once, and less than 35% lies in the top ten. This specimen consisted of PBMCs, mostly from graft donor cells, obtained 180 days after TCRalphabeta/CD19-depleted stem cell transplant. The receptors shown here come from a male patient aged 2-10 years who had a stem cell transplant for acute lymphoblastic leukemia, so the T cells may come from the graft donor.

This clonotype has just a few counts. This chain connects TRBV7-3 to TRBJ2-2; D gene unclear. This CDR3 contains 13 residues. Germline V gene lookup returns CDR1 SGHTA and CDR2 FQGTGA. V lost 3 bases and J lost 5, with 7 bases in between. CDR3 in DNA: TGTGCCAGCAGCTTCAAGGGAACCGGGGAGCTGTTTTTT. This translates into CASSFKGTGELFF.

Many counts were recorded for this clonotype. The genes are TRBV10-3 and TRBJ2-7; D may be TRBD2 (6 bases). Germline V gives CDR1 ENHRY, CDR2 SYGVKD. Between the trimmed V and J ends, which lost 3 bases and 2 bases, there was a span of 14 bases. The CDR3 is 15 residues long. As DNA, the CDR3 is TGTGCCATCAGTGACGGTGGTGCGGGACCCTACGAGCAGTACTTC. This encodes CAISDGGAGPYEQYF.

The V and J genes are TRBV5-1 and TRBJ2-2; tentatively, D is TRBD2 (7 bases). This CDR3 has 16 amino acids. CDR1 is SGHRS and CDR2 is YFSETQ in the germline V gene. Trimming pared 0 bases from V and 5 bases from J, leaving 14 bases between. The CDR3 DNA is TGCGCCAGCAGCTTGGCCGGGGGGCCAAAAACCGGGGAGCTGTTTTTT. It encodes CASSLAGGPKTGELFF.

The rearrangement links TRBV5-5 to TRBJ2-3; no firm D call. The germline V and J ends were trimmed by 4 bases and 1 base, with 13 bases remaining between them. The CDR3 runs to 15 residues. Germline assignment: CDR1 SGHKS and CDR2 YYEKEE (reference sequence). The CDR3 coding sequence is TGTGCCAGCAGCCCGCCGGGCCCCGGCACAGATACGCAGTATTTT. This translates into CASSPPGPGTDTQYF.

This clonotype occurred a few times. The chain has TRBV4-2 and TRBJ2-2, with TRBD2 identical over 8 bases. V shed 5 bases, J shed 2 bases, and the junction held 7 bases outside the gene matches. Germline V CDR1 and CDR2: LGHNA, YNFKEQ. The CDR3 totals 16 residues. The DNA of the CDR3 is TGTGCCAGCAGCTTCCGCGGGGGGCCTAACACCGGGGAGCTGTTTTTT. Translated: CASSFRGGPNTGELFF.

This clonotype was found many times. The chain recombines TRBV5-1 with TRBJ1-1; D gene unclear. V gave up 0 bases and J gave up 1 base, with 1 base separating them. The CDR3 covers 12 residues. The germline V gene has CDR1 SGHRS and CDR2 YFSETQ. DNA of the CDR3: TGCGCCAGCAGCTTGGCGAACACTGAAGCTTTCTTT. Protein: CASSLANTEAFF.

The gene calls are TRBV7-3 and TRBJ2-7, with 8 bases that match TRBD1. V shed 6 bases and J 4 bases; nucleotides not matched to a gene: 11. In germline, CDR1 is SGHTA, CDR2 FQGTGA. The CDR3 sequence is 15 residues long. The CDR3 coding sequence is TGTGCCAGCAGTTATTCCGGGACAGGACCTTACGAGCAGTACTTC. Protein product: CASSYSGTGPYEQYF.

In its sample, this clonotype was seen a few times. The chain carries TRBV4-3 and TRBJ2-7; TRBD1 is a possible D gene (5 bases). The CDR3 has 15 amino acids. The germline CDR1 and CDR2 sequences are LGHNA and YSLEER. With 0 bases removed from V and 0 bases from J, the gap between germline ends came to 9 bases. The CDR3 protein is CASSQDPGASYEQYF. The CDR3 DNA reads TGCGCCAGCAGCCAAGATCCTGGGGCCTCCTACGAGCAGTACTTC.

This clonotype was recorded at least ten times. The CDR3 DNA is TGTGCCAGCAGCGTAGAAACAGGGTGGACAGATACGCAGTATTTT. It specifies CASSVETGWTDTQYF. V is TRBV9 and J is TRBJ2-3, with D possibly matching TRBD1 (6 bases). This CDR3 is 15 amino acids long. Deletions cut 0 bases from V and 3 bases from J, with 11 bases between. The germline V gene encodes CDR1 SGDLS and CDR2 YYNGEE.

This chain uses TRBV20-1 with TRBJ2-1, with no clear D. The CDR3 consists of 12 residues. Trimming took off 3 bases at V and 7 bases at J, with 10 bases between the two ends. Germline V gives CDR1 DFQATT, CDR2 SNEGSKA (reference sequence). The chain's CDR3 is CSARGDRNEQFF. In DNA, the CDR3 is TGCAGTGCTAGGGGCGATAGGAATGAGCAGTTCTTC.

This clonotype appeared a few times. V is TRBV20-1 and J is TRBJ1-4, with a tentative D call TRBD1 (6 bases). Germline V gene data show CDR1 as DFQATT and CDR2 as SNEGSKA (reference sequence). The CDR3 has 15 residues. With 4 bases removed from V and 2 bases from J, the gap between germline ends came to 14 bases. The DNA for the CDR3 is TGCAGTGCTATTGCCTACAGGGCTACTAATGAAAAACTGTTTTTT. Its translation is CSAIAYRATNEKLFF.

This clonotype was seen a few times. This chain connects TRBV7-9 to TRBJ1-2; the D gene is possibly TRBD1 (5 bases). Trimming shortened V by 5 bases and J by 6 bases, and 16 bases separated the two germline ends. This CDR3 is built from 14 residues. Germline V CDR1 and CDR2: SEHNR, FQNEAQ (reference sequence). CDR3: CASSPRSRGDGYTF. In DNA form, the CDR3 reads TGTGCCAGCAGCCCCCGGAGTCGAGGGGATGGCTACACCTTC.

The J gene is TRBJ2-7, the V gene TRBV28; D is unclear. CDR1 is MDHEN and CDR2 is SYDVKM in the germline V gene. The V gene lost 5 bases and the J gene lost 0 bases, with 11 bases spanning the gap. The CDR3 runs 14 residues. The CDR3 is CASSTPFFSYEQYF. The CDR3 DNA reads TGTGCCAGCAGTACCCCCTTTTTCTCCTACGAGCAGTACTTC.

The rearrangement links TRBV7-2 to TRBJ1-2; 7 nucleotides line up with TRBD1. The J segment lost 2 bases and the V segment lost 5 bases, leaving 5 bases of the junction unmatched. Germline values: CDR1 SGHTA, CDR2 FQGNSA. This CDR3 spans 14 amino acids. As DNA, the CDR3 is TGTGCCAGCAGCGCGGGACAGAGGAACTATGGCTACACCTTC. It encodes CASSAGQRNYGYTF.

The V gene is TRBV3-1, the J gene TRBJ2-2; 8 bases are a match to TRBD1. V lost 5 bases, J lost 6 bases, and 8 bases stayed unmatched. The CDR3 covers 15 residues. Germline CDR1 LGHDT, CDR2 YNNKEL (reference sequence). For the CDR3, the DNA is TGTGCCAGCAGCTTCAGGGGGCGCGGGGCCGGGGAGCTGTTTTTT. This codes for CASSFRGRGAGELFF.

V gene TRBV7-2 combines with J gene TRBJ1-2; no clear D gene. The CDR3 is 14 amino acids. Germline CDR1 and CDR2: SGHTA and FQGNSA. The V gene lost 4 bases and the J gene lost 4 bases, with 13 bases spanning the gap. CDR3 sequence reads: CASSSPPTPYGYTF. CDR3 coding DNA: TGTGCCAGCAGCTCGCCGCCGACCCCCTATGGCTACACCTTC.

This rearrangement joins TRBV7-2 to TRBJ1-2; no clear D gene. The CDR3 runs 12 residues. Germline CDR1 and CDR2: SGHTA and FQGNSA. Between the trimmed V and J ends, which lost 5 bases and 4 bases, there was a span of 8 bases. CDR3 in amino acids: CASSLRTYGYTF. CDR3 nucleotide sequence: TGTGCCAGCAGCCTAAGGACCTATGGCTACACCTTC. The full variable domain, completed using reference TRBV7-2 and TRBJ1-2, is GAGVSQSPSNKVTEKGKDVELRCDPISGHTALYWYRQSLGQGLEFLIYFQGNSAPDKSGLPSDRFSAERTGGSVSTLTIQRTQQEDSAVYLCASSLRTYGYTFGSGTRLTVV.

This clonotype has a handful of counts. The chain recombines TRBV7-2 with TRBJ2-5, with D hard to call. This CDR3 region has 16 residues. The V and J ends lost 4 bases and 5 bases respectively, with 20 bases between them. Germline values: CDR1 SGHTA, CDR2 FQGNSA. CDR3 in amino acids: CASSSQRLGFRETQYF. The CDR3 bases are TGTGCCAGCAGCTCCCAACGCCTAGGGTTCCGGGAGACCCAGTACTTC.

This clonotype has more than one count but fewer than ten. The rearrangement links TRBV7-9 to TRBJ1-1; D is unclear. The V gene lost 9 bases and the J gene lost 11 bases, with 19 bases spanning the gap. There are 12 residues in the CDR3. Germline-derived CDR1 and CDR2 are SEHNR and FQNEAQ (reference sequence). The CDR3 nucleotides read TGTGCCAGAAGGAAGAATGCGGGTGATGCTTTCTTT. Amino acid sequence: CARRKNAGDAFF.

This clonotype was seen more than once but under ten times. The chain has TRBV20-1 and TRBJ2-2; TRBD1 agrees at 10 bases. CDR1 and CDR2 (germline): DFQATT, SNEGSKA (reference sequence). The V and J ends lost 4 bases and 3 bases, in that order; junction bases with no gene match: 5. This CDR3 is 15 amino acids long. The CDR3 sequence is CSAIPGQGYTGELFF. The DNA of the CDR3 is TGCAGTGCTATCCCGGGACAGGGGTACACCGGGGAGCTGTTTTTT.

This chain connects TRBV5-1 to TRBJ2-7; 7 positions agree with TRBD1. After removal of 4 bases from V and 3 bases from J, the junction contained 7 bases not matched to a gene. The CDR3 has 14 amino acids. Germline V gene data show CDR1 as SGHRS and CDR2 as YFSETQ. This CDR3 reads CASSPRDRYYEQYF. In nucleotides, the CDR3 is TGCGCCAGCAGCCCCCGGGACAGATACTACGAGCAGTACTTC.

This clonotype was seen a handful of times. This rearrangement joins TRBV7-6 to TRBJ1-1, with 8 nucleotides matching TRBD1. Germline assignment: CDR1 SGHVS and CDR2 FNYEAQ. V shed 0 bases and J 5 bases; nucleotides not matched to a gene: 14. The CDR3 has 18 residues. CDR3 in DNA: TGTGCCAGCAGCTTAGCGTGGGGACCTGCAGGGGGCTCGACTGAAGCTTTCTTT. Translated, it gives CASSLAWGPAGGSTEAFF. Combining the CDR3 with reference TRBV7-6 and TRBJ1-1 gives the whole variable domain GAGVSQSPRYKVTKRGQDVALRCDPISGHVSLYWYRQALGQGPEFLTYFNYEAQQDKSGLPNDRFSAERPEGSISTLTIQRTEQRDSAMYRCASSLAWGPAGGSTEAFFGQGTRLTVV.

This clonotype was observed a handful of times. The chain has TRBV7-2 and TRBJ2-1, with 9 bases lining up with TRBD1. There are 13 residues in the CDR3. In germline, CDR1 is SGHTA, CDR2 FQGNSA. V lost 4 bases to trimming and J lost 15 bases; unmatched junction nucleotides: 10. CDR3 region: CASSYLQGAFLFF. CDR3 DNA sequence: TGTGCCAGCAGCTACTTACAGGGGGCCTTTCTGTTCTTC.